The 20 T cell receptor beta chains in this list originate from one sample, sequenced in a study of identical twins. TCRdb reprocessed the 5' RACE reads via MiXCR and lists one record per CDR3 protein. The data contain under 900,000 distinct CDR3 sequences, around 12% of them singletons. The data were also submitted as part of a second study, on yellow fever vaccine responses in identical twins.

Sequenced input: PBMCs. Receptors were obtained from a woman aged 18-29 years in good health.

The sample holds many counts of this clonotype. This chain joins TRBV12-3 or TRBV12-4 and TRBJ1-1; D is unclear. The V gene lost 5 bases and the J gene lost 0 bases, with 13 bases spanning the gap. The CDR3 is 15 amino acids. CDR3 nucleotide sequence: TGTGCCAGCAGTCTTCGACGATACATGAACACTGAAGCTTTCTTT. Its protein is CASSLRRYMNTEAFF.

This clonotype was seen only a few times. The genes are TRBV20-1 and TRBJ2-7; D uncertain. The CDR3 spans 15 residues. Germline CDR1 is DFQATT and CDR2 is SNEGSKA (reference sequence). The germline V and J ends were trimmed by 2 bases and 0 bases, with 14 bases remaining between them. The CDR3 coding sequence is TGCAGTGCTAGAACACATAGGGATAGCTCCTACGAGCAGTACTTC. Translating it yields CSARTHRDSSYEQYF.

Many counts were recorded for this clonotype. The gene calls are TRBV12-3 or TRBV12-4 and TRBJ2-3, with a possible D match to TRBD2 (5 bases). The CDR3 loop spans 14 amino acids. V lost 3 bases and J lost 2, with 9 bases in between. CDR3 in amino acids: CASSFGGFTDTQYF. The CDR3 DNA reads TGTGCCAGCAGTTTTGGAGGTTTCACAGATACGCAGTATTTT.

This rearrangement joins TRBV27 to TRBJ2-1; tentatively, D is TRBD1 (5 bases). The CDR3 covers 16 residues. Germline CDR1 and CDR2: MNHEY and SMNVEV (reference sequence). V was trimmed by 1 base and J by 3 bases, leaving 13 bases between them. The CDR3 loop is CASSLLGQGNYNEQFF. As DNA, the CDR3 is TGTGCCAGCAGTTTATTAGGTCAGGGAAACTACAATGAGCAGTTCTTC.

The rearrangement links TRBV11-3 to TRBJ2-1; 11 bases agree with TRBD1. CDR3 length: 20 residues. Looked up from germline, CDR1 is SGHNT and CDR2 is YENEEA. The ends lost 6 bases at V and 1 base at J; junction bases unmatched: 17. CDR3 DNA: TGTGCCAGCAGACGTCGCCGGGACAGGGGGAGAGTGGGATCCTACAATGAGCAGTTCTTC. It is translated as CASRRRRDRGRVGSYNEQFF.

The V and J genes are TRBV9 and TRBJ2-7; 7 nucleotides align to TRBD1. This CDR3 region has 15 residues. Germline CDR1 and CDR2: SGDLS and YYNGEE. V shed 3 bases, J shed 3 bases, and the junction held 9 bases outside the gene matches. CDR3: CASSGSGQSVYEQYF. The DNA for the CDR3 is TGTGCCAGCAGCGGATCGGGACAGTCGGTCTACGAGCAGTACTTC.

In its sample, this clonotype was seen many times. The chain joins TRBV5-1 to TRBJ2-3; no definite D call. CDR3 length: 15 residues. V was pared by 0 bases and J by 0 bases, with 8 bases between. Germline V lookup: CDR1 SGHRS, CDR2 YFSETQ. CDR3 residues: CASSLALASTDTQYF. CDR3 sequence (DNA): TGCGCCAGCAGCTTGGCTCTGGCAAGCACAGATACGCAGTATTTT.

The chain has TRBV7-9 and TRBJ1-5; D is uncertain. Trimming took off 1 base at V and 0 bases at J, with 4 bases between the two ends. Looked up from germline, CDR1 is SEHNR and CDR2 is FQNEAQ (reference sequence). The CDR3 runs to 14 residues. The CDR3 is CASSLETSNQPQHF. The CDR3 region has the DNA TGTGCCAGCAGCTTAGAAACTAGCAATCAGCCCCAGCATTTT. Supplemented by reference TRBV7-9 and TRBJ1-5, the full variable domain reads DTGVSQNPRHKITKRGQNVTFRCDPISEHNRLYWYRQTLGQGPEFLTYFQNEAQLEKSRLLSDRFSAERPKGSFSTLEIQRTEQGDSAMYLCASSLETSNQPQHFGDGTRLSIL.

The V and J genes are TRBV29-1 and TRBJ2-1, with 8 bases fitting TRBD2. The ends lost 4 bases at V and 2 bases at J; junction bases unmatched: 10. The CDR3 contains 16 residues. The germline V gene encodes CDR1 SQVTM and CDR2 ANQGSEA. CDR3 loop: CSVVGWAGGTYNEQFF. Here the CDR3 DNA reads TGCAGCGTTGTAGGTTGGGCGGGAGGAACCTACAATGAGCAGTTCTTC.

The rearrangement joins TRBV29-1 to TRBJ2-5; tentative D call: TRBD2 (5 bases). The CDR3 totals 12 residues. Trimming took off 5 bases at V and 3 bases at J, with 10 bases between the two ends. The germline CDR1 and CDR2 sequences are SQVTM and ANQGSEA. The CDR3 reads CSVLDSEETQYF. The CDR3 bases are TGCAGCGTTTTGGACTCCGAAGAGACCCAGTACTTC.

CDR3 loop: CASSSTRTGGVGQPQHF. CDR3 bases: TGTGCCAGCAGTTCTACACGGACAGGGGGCGTTGGTCAGCCCCAGCATTTT. The chain uses TRBV28 and TRBJ1-5; 11 bases align to TRBD1. The CDR3 has 17 residues. The J segment lost 6 bases and the V segment lost 4 bases, leaving 11 bases of the junction unmatched. From germline, CDR1 is MDHEN and CDR2 SYDVKM.

This clonotype has more than one count but fewer than ten. The V call is TRBV5-1, the J call TRBJ2-3; TRBD1 agrees at 7 bases. V shed 4 bases and J 9 bases; nucleotides not matched to a gene: 8. From germline, CDR1 is SGHRS and CDR2 YFSETQ. The CDR3 sequence is 13 residues long. CDR3 bases: TGCGCCAGCAGCGCCGACAGGGCCGGCACGCAGTATTTT. The encoded protein is CASSADRAGTQYF.

The chain couples TRBV12-3 or TRBV12-4 to TRBJ1-4; possibly TRBD1 for D (5 bases). The CDR3 length is 13 residues. Trimming shortened V by 3 bases and J by 7 bases, and 9 bases separated the two germline ends. For the CDR3, the DNA is TGTGCCAGCAGTTTTGGGGGGTTTGAAAAACTGTTTTTT. Residues: CASSFGGFEKLFF.

There are a few counts of this clonotype. The chain recombines TRBV25-1 with TRBJ2-1; a possible D gene is TRBD2 (6 bases). Trimming shortened V by 5 bases and J by 9 bases, and 14 bases separated the two germline ends. The CDR3 is 13 residues long. CDR1 and CDR2 from the germline V gene are MGHDK and SYGVNS. Here the CDR3 reads CASSPGVMVEQFF. The CDR3 bases are TGTGCCAGCAGTCCGGGAGTCATGGTTGAGCAGTTCTTC.

In its sample, this clonotype was seen many times. Written as DNA, the CDR3 is TGCGCCAGCAGCCACCTCACGACACAAACTCAAGAGACCCAGTACTTC. Translation: CASSHLTTQTQETQYF. The chain is built from TRBV4-1 and TRBJ2-5; D gene uncertain. The V and J ends lost 3 bases and 2 bases respectively, with 16 bases between them. Per the germline V gene, CDR1 is MGHRA and CDR2 is YSYEKL. The CDR3 covers 16 residues.

The V call is TRBV2, the J call TRBJ2-1; possibly TRBD2 for D (7 bases). CDR3 size: 14 residues. From germline, CDR1 is SNHLY and CDR2 FYNNEI. V dropped 6 bases and J dropped 4 bases, with 13 bases sitting between them. The DNA for the CDR3 is TGTGCCAGCAGACAGGGAGGGGGGTACAATGAGCAGTTCTTC. It translates to CASRQGGGYNEQFF.

This clonotype was observed at least ten times. The V gene is TRBV3-1, the J gene TRBJ1-1; D gene ambiguous. The V end was cut by 2 bases, the J end by 2 bases, with 6 bases between. Germline-derived CDR1 and CDR2 are LGHDT and YNNKEL (reference sequence). The CDR3 has 13 amino acids. Here the CDR3 reads CASSQIANTEAFF. The CDR3 nucleotides are TGTGCCAGCAGCCAAATAGCAAACACTGAAGCTTTCTTT.

The chain has TRBV2 and TRBJ2-2; 8 bases are shared with TRBD1. The CDR3 length is 15 residues. The germline gives CDR1 SNHLY, CDR2 FYNNEI. J lost 6 bases, V lost 3 bases, and 6 bases had no gene match. The DNA for the CDR3 is TGTGCCAGCAGTGACGGACAGGGTTTTGCCGGGGAGCTGTTTTTT. It encodes CASSDGQGFAGELFF.

V gene TRBV18 combines with J gene TRBJ2-3, with D possibly being TRBD2 (5 bases). The CDR3 length is 14 residues. Trimming removed 2 bases at V and 2 bases at J, with 8 bases between. The germline CDR1 and CDR2 sequences are KGHSH and LQKENI. DNA for the CDR3: TGTGCCAGCTCACCAACCGGGATCACAGATACGCAGTATTTT. As protein: CASSPTGITDTQYF. Variable domain in full (rest from reference TRBV18 and TRBJ2-3): NAGVMQNPRHLVRRRGQEARLRCSPMKGHSHVYWYRQLPEEGLKFMVYLQKENIIDESGMPKERFSAEFPKEGPSILRIQQVVRGDSAAYFCASSPTGITDTQYFGPGTRLTVL.

This clonotype has only a few counts. The chain joins TRBV3-1 to TRBJ1-3; no definite D call. This CDR3 has 15 amino acids. Germline V CDR1 and CDR2: LGHDT, YNNKEL (reference sequence). Trimming cost V 0 bases and J 0 bases, with 6 bases left between them. CDR3 DNA sequence: TGTGCCAGCAGCCAAGATCGGAGCTCTGGAAACACCATATATTTT. It translates to CASSQDRSSGNTIYF.